This T cell receptor beta chain comes out of a study of T cells in Graves' hyperthyroidism and ophthalmopathy. Template material for amplifying TCR beta CDR3 regions consisted of RNA transcripts. First-round RT-PCR with HTBI primers amplified the TCR CDR3 region. TCRdb reprocessed the multiplex PCR reads via MiXCR and lists one record per CDR3 protein. This sample has a few hundred thousand distinct CDR3 sequences, with roughly 14% found just once. With 4 bases clipped from V and 9 bases from J, the junction kept 14 bases outside the gene matches. CDR3 length: 17 amino acids. Germline CDR1 and CDR2: KGHDR and SFDVKD.

Sequencing was carried out using blood. The chain joins TRBV24-1 to TRBJ1-1; 12 bases match TRBD1. The receptor's source is a woman under 40 with Graves' hyperthyroidism. The CDR3 region has the DNA TGTGCCACCAGTGAACCCCCGGGACAGGGGGCGCGATCGAAAGCTTTCTTT. This encodes CATSEPPGQGARSKAFF.